Following are 10 T cell receptor beta chains from one sample sequenced in a study of CDR3 diversity in severe acne. TCRdb called the PCR reads again in MiXCR, with one record for every CDR3 protein. The table lists around 91,000 distinct CDR3 sequences, 45% to 55% of them singletons. The sequencing input was blood. All receptors come from a male donor in good health, without acne.

With respect to this clonotype: This sequence may be a read error, since a much larger clone differs from it by one base. V usage is TRBV12-3 or TRBV12-4 and J usage is TRBJ1-5; no clear D gene. V lost 1 base and J lost 8, with 12 bases in between. The CDR3 runs 14 residues. The CDR3 reads CASSLVGEREPQHF. The DNA of the CDR3 is TGTGCCAGCAGTTTAGTAGGAGAGAGAGAGCCCCAGCATTTT.

This clonotype was detected a few times. A much bigger clone sits one base away, suggesting this may be a read error. V usage is TRBV2 and J usage is TRBJ2-7; D gene uncertain. CDR1 and CDR2 (germline): SNHLY, FYNNEI. The V gene lost 6 bases and the J gene lost 5 bases, with 8 bases spanning the gap. The CDR3 is made up of 11 amino acids. The CDR3 here is CASSQSNEQYF. CDR3 in DNA: TGTGCCAGCAGCCAATCCAACGAGCAGTACTTC.

This clonotype occurred many times. The gene calls are TRBV18 and TRBJ1-6, with D perhaps matching TRBD1 (6 bases). There are 13 residues in the CDR3. Trimming cost V 8 bases and J 2 bases, with 7 bases left between them. Per the germline V gene, CDR1 is KGHSH and CDR2 is LQKENI. The CDR3 here is CASGQTYNSPLHF. As DNA, the CDR3 is TGTGCCAGCGGACAGACCTATAATTCACCCCTCCACTTT.

On this clonotype: As the CDR3 is not closed by the conserved phenylalanine or tryptophan, this likely results from a read error. V and J are TRBV7-6 and TRBJ2-7; D is ambiguous. Looked up from germline, CDR1 is SGHVS and CDR2 is FNYEAQ. Trimming removed 1 base at V and 0 bases at J, with 7 bases between. The CDR3 is 14 residues long. The CDR3 bases are TGTGCCAGCAGCTTAGGAATCAACTCCTACGAGCAGTACCTC. Residues: CASSLGINSYEQYL.

This clonotype was recorded a few times. The J gene is TRBJ2-5, the V gene TRBV20-1; tentatively, D is TRBD2 (6 bases). The CDR3 runs to 11 residues. V lost 2 bases and J 11 bases, leaving 12 bases between the germline ends. Germline lookup yields CDR1 DFQATT and CDR2 SNEGSKA (reference sequence). This CDR3 is CSARFSGTQYF. CDR3 sequence (DNA): TGCAGTGCTAGATTCTCCGGGACTCAGTACTTC.

The CDR3 region is CAISEEGRANYGYTF. The CDR3 bases are TGTGCCATCAGTGAGGAGGGGAGGGCTAACTATGGCTACACCTTC. V is TRBV10-3 and J is TRBJ1-2, with D possibly being TRBD1 (5 bases). The CDR3 runs 15 residues. The V end lost 2 bases, the J end lost 0 bases, and 10 bases lay between the germline ends. Germline-derived CDR1 and CDR2 are ENHRY and SYGVKD.

In this sample, this clonotype turned up once. The chain joins TRBV20-1 to TRBJ1-2, with 9 bases identical to TRBD1. V was pared by 5 bases and J by 8 bases, with 9 bases of the junction left unmatched. The CDR3 has 13 amino acids. In germline, CDR1 is DFQATT, CDR2 SNEGSKA (reference sequence). CDR3 in amino acids: CSAYSGTGLGYTF. CDR3 nucleotides: TGCAGTGCTTATTCTGGGACAGGGTTGGGCTACACCTTC.

The CDR3 protein is CASSPVSYGYTF. CDR3 sequence (DNA): TGTGCCAGCAGTCCAGTCTCCTATGGCTACACCTTC. The chain carries TRBV12-3 or TRBV12-4 and TRBJ1-2; D not resolved. Trimming took 5 bases from V and 4 from J, leaving 8 bases between them. The CDR3 extends over 12 amino acids.

This clonotype occurred many times. The gene calls are TRBV7-6 and TRBJ2-3; D call uncertain. V lost 1 base to trimming and J lost 3 bases, with 5 bases between them. Germline CDR1 and CDR2: SGHVS and FNYEAQ. The CDR3 is 13 residues long. CDR3 residues: CASSLVGTDTQYF. CDR3 nucleotide sequence: TGTGCCAGCAGCTTAGTAGGGACAGATACGCAGTATTTT.

The chain carries TRBV7-9 and TRBJ2-3; possibly TRBD1 for D (5 bases). The length of the CDR3 is 15 residues. The germline V gene encodes CDR1 SEHNR and CDR2 FQNEAQ (reference sequence). The germline V and J ends were trimmed by 1 base and 3 bases, with 11 bases remaining between them. CDR3 amino acids: CASSLDGRATDTQYF. The CDR3 DNA reads as TGTGCCAGCAGCTTAGATGGCAGGGCTACAGATACGCAGTATTTT.